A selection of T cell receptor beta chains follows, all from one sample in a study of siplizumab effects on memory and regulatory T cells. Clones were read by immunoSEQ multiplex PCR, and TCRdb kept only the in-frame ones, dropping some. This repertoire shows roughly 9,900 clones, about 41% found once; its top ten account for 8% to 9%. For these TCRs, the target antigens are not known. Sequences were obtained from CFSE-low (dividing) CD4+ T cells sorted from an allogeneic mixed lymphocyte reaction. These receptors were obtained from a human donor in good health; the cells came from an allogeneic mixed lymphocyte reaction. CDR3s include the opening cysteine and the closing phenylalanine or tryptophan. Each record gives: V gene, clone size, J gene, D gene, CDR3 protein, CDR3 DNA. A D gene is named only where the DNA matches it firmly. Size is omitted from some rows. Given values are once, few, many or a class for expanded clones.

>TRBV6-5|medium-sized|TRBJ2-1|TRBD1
CASSNLQGVGEQFF
TGTGCCAGCAGTAATCTTCAGGGGGTTGGAGAGCAGTTCTTC
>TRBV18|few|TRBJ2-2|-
CASSPFSGAANTGELFF
TGTGCCAGCTCACCATTTTCCGGAGCCGCGAACACCGGGGAGCTGTTTTTT
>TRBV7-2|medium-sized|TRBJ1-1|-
CASSKRQATEAFF
TGTGCCAGCAGCAAGAGACAGGCCACTGAAGCTTTCTTT
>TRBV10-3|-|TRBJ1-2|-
CAIKPSNSNYGYTF
TGTGCCATCAAACCCTCGAATTCTAACTATGGCTACACCTTC
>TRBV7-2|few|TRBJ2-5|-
CASSWDRETQYF
TGTGCCAGCAGCTGGGACCGGGAGACCCAGTACTTC
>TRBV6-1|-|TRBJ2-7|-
CASSSAYEQYF
TGTGCCAGCAGTTCGGCCTACGAGCAGTACTTC
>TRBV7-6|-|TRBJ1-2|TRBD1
CASVDRGDYGYTF
TGTGCCAGCGTAGACAGGGGGGACTATGGCTACACCTTC
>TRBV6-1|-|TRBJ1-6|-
CASSDQPRSNSPLHF
TGTGCCAGCAGTGATCAACCCCGGTCAAATTCACCCCTCCACTTT
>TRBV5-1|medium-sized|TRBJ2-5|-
CASSFRSAANQYF
TGCGCCAGCAGCTTCAGGTCGGCCGCTAACCAGTACTTC
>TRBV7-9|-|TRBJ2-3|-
CASSGDTLLGTQYF
TGTGCCAGCAGCGGTGACACACTTCTTGGTACGCAGTATTTT
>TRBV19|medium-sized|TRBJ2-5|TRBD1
CASSMRTGWEETQYF
TGTGCCAGTAGTATGAGGACAGGGTGGGAAGAGACCCAGTACTTC
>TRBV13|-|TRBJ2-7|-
CASSASPRSSYEQYF
TGTGCCAGCAGCGCCTCTCCTAGGAGCTCCTACGAGCAGTACTTC
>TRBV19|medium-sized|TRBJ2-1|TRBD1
CASSTPGQGYNEQFF
TGTGCCAGTAGTACCCCGGGACAGGGATACAATGAGCAGTTCTTC
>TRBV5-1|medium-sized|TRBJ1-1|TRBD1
CASSFQGGRVTEAFF
TGCGCCAGCAGCTTTCAGGGGGGACGAGTCACTGAAGCTTTCTTT
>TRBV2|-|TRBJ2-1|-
CASSRDIYNEQFF
TGTGCCAGCAGCCGGGACATCTACAATGAGCAGTTCTTC
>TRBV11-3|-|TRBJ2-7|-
CASSLTATYEQYF
TGTGCCAGCAGCTTGACAGCCACCTACGAGCAGTACTTC
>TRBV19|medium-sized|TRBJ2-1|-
CASSIGWRSYNEQFF
TGTGCCAGTAGTATAGGTTGGCGGAGCTACAATGAGCAGTTCTTC
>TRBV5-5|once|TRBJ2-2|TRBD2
CASSFSTGGVTGELFF
TGTGCCAGCAGCTTTTCTACGGGAGGGGTCACCGGGGAGCTGTTTTTT
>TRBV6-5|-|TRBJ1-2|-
CASSYAGKGMAGYTF
TGTGCCAGCAGTTACGCTGGGAAGGGTATGGCTGGCTACACCTTC
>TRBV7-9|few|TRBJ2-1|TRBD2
CASSLGGLAGNEQFF
TGTGCCAGCAGCTTAGGGGGCTTAGCGGGAAATGAGCAGTTCTTC
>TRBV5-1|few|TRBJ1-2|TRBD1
CASTMGDRGKDYYGYTF
TGCGCCAGCACGATGGGGGACAGGGGAAAGGACTACTATGGCTACACCTTC
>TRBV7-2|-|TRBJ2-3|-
CASSLALDTQYF
TGTGCCAGCAGCTTGGCTTTGGATACGCAGTATTTT
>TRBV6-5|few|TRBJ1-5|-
CASSPLSAINQPQHF
TGTGCCAGCAGTCCGCTATCCGCGATAAATCAGCCCCAGCATTTT
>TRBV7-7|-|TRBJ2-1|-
CASSLAPKVNEQFF
TGTGCTAGCAGCTTAGCCCCAAAGGTCAATGAGCAGTTCTTC
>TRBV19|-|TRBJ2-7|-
CASSRADRYEQYF
TGTGCCAGTAGTAGGGCAGACAGGTACGAGCAGTATTTC
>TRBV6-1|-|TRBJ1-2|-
CASSEGQGRNYGYTF
TGTGCCAGCAGTGAAGGGCAGGGGCGAAACTATGGCTACACCTTC
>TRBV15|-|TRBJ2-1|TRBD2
CATSRTPGLVGDEQFF
TGTGCCACCAGCAGAACACCGGGACTAGTAGGCGATGAGCAGTTCTTC
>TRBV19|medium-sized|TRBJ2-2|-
CASREDNTGELFF
TGTGCCAGTAGAGAGGATAACACCGGGGAGCTGTTTTTT
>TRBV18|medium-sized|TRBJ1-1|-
CASSPGAHLTEAFF
TGTGCCAGCTCACCGGGGGCGCATTTGACTGAAGCTTTCTTT
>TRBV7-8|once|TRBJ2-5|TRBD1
CASSLGGQGARETQYF
TGTGCCAGCAGCTTAGGAGGACAGGGGGCGCGGGAGACCCAGTACTTC
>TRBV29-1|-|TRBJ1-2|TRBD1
CSVERRGTGLLWGYTF
TGCAGCGTTGAGAGGAGAGGGACAGGGCTTCTTTGGGGCTACACCTTC
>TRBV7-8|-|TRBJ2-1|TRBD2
CASSLLAGAYNEQFF
TGTGCCAGCAGCTTACTAGCGGGAGCCTACAATGAGCAGTTCTTC
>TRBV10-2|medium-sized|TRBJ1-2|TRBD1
CASTRTGGNYGYTF
TGCGCCAGCACCCGGACAGGTGGGAACTATGGCTACACCTTC
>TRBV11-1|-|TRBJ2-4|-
CASSLGDLQYF
TGTGCCAGCAGCTTGGGAGATCTTCAGTACTTC
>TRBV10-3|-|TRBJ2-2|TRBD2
CAISGNPSGRASSLYTGELFF
TGTGCCATCAGTGGAAACCCCAGCGGGAGGGCCTCCTCCCTTTACACCGGGGAGCTGTTTTTT
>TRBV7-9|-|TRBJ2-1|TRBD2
CASSSPLAGVWNEQFF
TGTGCCAGCAGCAGTCCGCTAGCGGGAGTATGGAATGAGCAGTTCTTC
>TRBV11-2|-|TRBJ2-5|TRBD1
CASSLAGQGKETQYF
TGTGCCAGCAGCTTAGCGGGACAGGGCAAAGAGACCCAGTACTTC
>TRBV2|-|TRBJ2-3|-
CASSRDWRGTDTQYF
TGTGCCAGCAGTCGAGACTGGAGGGGCACAGATACGCAGTATTTT
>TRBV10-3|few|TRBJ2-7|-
CAISEQGDSYEQYF
TGTGCCATTTCAGAACAGGGTGATTCCTACGAGCAGTACTTC
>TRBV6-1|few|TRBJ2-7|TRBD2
CASSSGLAGEDEQYF
TGTGCCAGCAGTTCGGGACTAGCGGGAGAAGACGAGCAGTACTTC
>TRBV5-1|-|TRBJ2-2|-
CASSYASEGELFF
TGCGCCAGCAGCTACGCGAGTGAAGGGGAGCTGTTTTTT
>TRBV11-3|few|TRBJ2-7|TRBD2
CASSIGLAGSYEQYF
TGTGCCAGCAGCATAGGACTAGCGGGCTCCTACGAGCAGTACTTC
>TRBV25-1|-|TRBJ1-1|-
CASSEAGLRGNTEAFF
TGTGCCAGCAGTGAAGCCGGCCTGAGGGGGAACACTGAAGCTTTCTTT
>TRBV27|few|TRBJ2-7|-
CASSFPRRHPAYEQYF
TGTGCCAGCAGTTTTCCAAGACGGCACCCCGCCTACGAGCAGTACTTC
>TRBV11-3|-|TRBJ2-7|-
CASSPGRTYEQYF
TGTGCCAGCAGCCCGGGACGGACATACGAGCAGTACTTC
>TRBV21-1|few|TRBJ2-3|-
CASSKAPSGHCTDTQYF
TGTGCCAGCAGCAAAGCGCCGAGCGGGCACTGCACAGATACGCAGTATTTT
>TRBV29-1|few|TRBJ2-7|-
CSVGVGYNEQYF
TGCAGCGTTGGGGTCGGGTACAACGAGCAGTACTTC
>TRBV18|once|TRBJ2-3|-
CASSPGSLGVTDTQYF
TGTGCCAGCTCACCAGGGAGTTTGGGTGTCACAGATACGCAGTATTTT
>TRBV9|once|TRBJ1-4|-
CASSVFPGPEKLFF
TGTGCCAGCAGCGTCTTCCCAGGGCCTGAAAAACTGTTTTTT